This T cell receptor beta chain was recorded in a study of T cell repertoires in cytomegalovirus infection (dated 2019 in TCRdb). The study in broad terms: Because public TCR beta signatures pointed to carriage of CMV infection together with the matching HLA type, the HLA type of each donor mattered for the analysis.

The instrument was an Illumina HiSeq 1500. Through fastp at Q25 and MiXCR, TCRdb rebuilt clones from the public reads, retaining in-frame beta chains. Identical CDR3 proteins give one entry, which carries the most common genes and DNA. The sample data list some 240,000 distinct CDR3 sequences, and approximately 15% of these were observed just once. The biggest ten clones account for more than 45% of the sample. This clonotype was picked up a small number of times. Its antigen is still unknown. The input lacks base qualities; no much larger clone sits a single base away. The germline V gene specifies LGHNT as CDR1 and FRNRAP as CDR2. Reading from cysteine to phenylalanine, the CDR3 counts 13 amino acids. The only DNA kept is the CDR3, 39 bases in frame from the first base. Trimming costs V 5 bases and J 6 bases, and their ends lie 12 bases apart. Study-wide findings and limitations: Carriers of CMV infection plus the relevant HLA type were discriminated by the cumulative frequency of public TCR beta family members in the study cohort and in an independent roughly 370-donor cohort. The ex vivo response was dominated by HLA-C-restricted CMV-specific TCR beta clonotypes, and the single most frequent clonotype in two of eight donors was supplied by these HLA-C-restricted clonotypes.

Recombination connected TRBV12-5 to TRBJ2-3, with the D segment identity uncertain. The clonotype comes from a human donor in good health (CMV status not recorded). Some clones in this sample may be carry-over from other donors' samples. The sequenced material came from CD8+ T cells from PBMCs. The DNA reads TGTGCTAGTGGTCCCGGCGGAGCGGATACGCAGTATTTT. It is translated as CASGPGGADTQYF.